This record looks at one TCR beta chain sequence and its context. Vbeta (60) and Jbeta (13) primers were used in the PCR. Clones were sequenced by immunoSEQ multiplex PCR, and TCRdb holds only the in-frame ones, with some missing. The data show fewer than 150,000 clones, over 70% seen once. The CDR3 is made up of 14 amino acids. V gave up 2 bases and J gave up 6 bases, with 10 bases separating them. CDR1 and CDR2 from the germline V gene are LNHDA and SQIVND (reference sequence). This specimen belongs to a study of cytomegalovirus exposure and HLA in healthy donors. Material for sequencing was PBMCs. This clonotype was obtained from a male donor in good health and CMV-seronegative. The J gene is TRBJ1-4, the V gene TRBV19; the D gene is possibly TRBD1 (5 bases). The DNA for the CDR3 is TGTGCCAGTAGTATAAGGTCCAGGGATGAAAAACTGTTTTTT. Translating gives CASSIRSRDEKLFF.